This T cell receptor (beta chain) was retrieved from a study of T-cell reconstitution after alpha-beta-depleted transplantation in children. General study findings and limits: After transplant, at about two months, alpha-beta T cells were reportedly derived from several hundred expanded graft clones.

As regards this clonotype: As yet, its antigen is unknown. At one end, the junction sequence differs from germline, possibly due to a read error.

Using unique molecular identifiers, the investigators prepared the TCRbeta library. TCRdb fed the PCR reads into MiXCR, producing one record per CDR3 protein. The sample carries 350,000 to 500,000 distinct CDR3 sequences, around two fifths recorded once. The CDR3 is 15 amino acids. Here the sequenced sample was PBMCs, taken before TCRalphabeta/CD19-depleted stem cell transplant. The J gene is TRBJ2-7, the V gene TRBV12-3 or TRBV12-4, with 8 bases fitting TRBD1. This receptor was identified in a girl aged 2 to 9 with aplastic anemia, due to receive a stem cell transplant. The DNA for the CDR3 is TGTGCCAGCAGTTTAGCCCAGGGGGCCCCCTACGAGCAGTCCTTC. The encoded protein is CASSLAQGAPYEQSF.